The present entry profiles one T cell receptor beta chain with its context. Its antigen target is currently unknown. Base qualities are not provided; no much larger clone lies one nucleotide away. The Qiagen DNeasy kit was used to extract genomic DNA from unsorted PBMCs and from the negatively selected CD4+ and CD8+ fractions. Using primers that anneal to V and J segments, immunoSEQ multiplex PCR amplified the TCR beta CDR3 regions. A synthetic immune receptor repertoire was used to minimize amplification bias, and remaining bias was computationally removed after sequencing. On the authors' methods: Custom Python scripts were used to quantify repertoire diversity as the Shannon entropy index. The unsorted, CD4+ and CD8+ repertoires were each analyzed separately, with the exception of combined analyses, where CD4+ and CD8+ sequences were merged in silico. A clone was considered expanded if an increase in frequency of at least 2-fold after treatment relative to C1D1 was found, and a pseudocount of 0.5 was applied to clones undetected at baseline. Clones with 0 or 1 copy at C1D1 were classified as singleton clones, and clones with 2 or more copies were classified as non-singleton clones. Clones expanded in unsorted samples were assigned a CD4+, CD8+ or unknown annotation through matching of protein sequences in sorted samples from the same patient. Wilcoxon tests on paired samples were used to test diversity changes from C1D1 to C4D1. The table comes from immuneACCESS by way of TCRdb, which keeps in-frame sequences with V and J called. Part of the clones is missing from these tables; in studies checked, under half for an unresolved V gene and the rest for unknown reasons. Clone size and the V and J calls come from that table; the DNA yielded D and trimming. This sample has approximately 100,000 clones in its table, and around 89% of those were observed once. Of the sample, 5% to 7.5% is held by the ten largest clones.

Reading from cysteine to phenylalanine, the CDR3 counts 12 amino acids. Just the 36-base CDR3 DNA is kept, in frame starting at base 1. The V and J ends are trimmed by 3 bases and 4 bases, leaving 7 bases between them. From the germline V gene (reference sequence), CDR1 is SGHNT and CDR2 is YYREEE. The label giving this sample's time point can be read as: cycle 2 day 1 (C2D1) of nivolumab. Every trial patient had relapsed after autologous stem cell transplantation, and cohorts A, B and C differed in prior brentuximab vedotin exposure. The trial cohort was composed of around 60 patients with relapsed/refractory classical Hodgkin lymphoma, for whom complete response, partial response or progressive disease was recorded as best overall response. Trial patients were treated with single-agent nivolumab in the multi-cohort phase II CheckMate 205 trial. Best overall response was determined by an independent review committee according to the 2007 International Working Group response criteria. PBMCs from the trial were collected at three points: immediately before nivolumab initiation (C1D1), and during therapy at cycle 2 day 1 and cycle 4 day 1. After peripheral blood was drawn into 8 mL Vacutainer Cell Preparation Tubes, PBMCs were isolated by centrifugation and then cryopreserved.

The data stem from a study of PD-1 blockade in classical Hodgkin lymphoma (dated by TCRdb to 2018 to 2021). General notes on the study: Nivolumab dosing was 3 mg/kg intravenously every 2 weeks, continuing until either disease progression or unacceptable toxicity. The study used TCR beta sequencing and CyTOF to define a peripheral blood immune signature of response to PD-1 blockade in classical Hodgkin lymphoma. On the study overall, not on this receptor specifically: A significant rise by C4D1 was seen in CD4+ but not CD8+ TCR diversity (p=0.0027 vs p=0.16), with the rise being most apparent in complete responders (p=0.02). The study covered only a single clinical trial cohort, and the causes of the repertoire differences, possibly disease activity or prior therapy, were still not defined. Among trial patients, those achieving complete response had baseline diversity similar to that of newly diagnosed patients, while diversity was significantly lower in partial responders and progressors. Newly diagnosed patients were reported to have lower baseline TCR diversity than healthy donors, and relapsed/refractory patients were reported to have lower baseline TCR diversity still. Lower diversity was observed in patients in whom nivolumab was started less than 1 year after ASCT, and these patients were excluded from later analyses so that confounding by immune reconstitution would be avoided.

The chain uses TRBV5-4 and TRBJ1-2; perhaps TRBD1 is the D gene, with 5 bases matching. The sequences come from peripheral blood mononuclear cells (PBMCs), collected before the second cycle of nivolumab. The clonotype comes from a human donor with classical Hodgkin lymphoma. For the CDR3, the sequence is CASSWDLYGYTF. The DNA is TGTGCCAGCAGCTGGGACCTCTATGGCTACACCTTC.